The 28 T cell receptor beta chains below come from one sample, sequenced in a study of blood T cell repertoires in COVID-19. Only in-frame clones appear in the TCRdb table, and some are missing; sequencing was by immunoSEQ multiplex PCR. This table holds 100,000 to 150,000 clones, 80% to 90% found once. The specimen sequenced was peripheral blood. Every receptor here comes from a man between 65 and 80 years old with active or convalescent COVID-19.

V and J are TRBV19 and TRBJ1-5; TRBD1 matches at 7 bases. The CDR3 runs 14 residues. The germline CDR1 and CDR2 sequences are LNHDA and SQIVND (reference sequence). Germline trimming cut 4 bases from V and 10 bases from J; bases unmatched to any gene: 10. In nucleotides, the CDR3 is TGTGCCAGTAGTACAGGGACAGATTGGGAACCCCAGCATTTT. This translates into CASSTGTDWEPQHF.

V gene TRBV5-4 combines with J gene TRBJ1-4, with no clear D. V was cut by 0 bases and J by 3 bases, with 3 bases left in between. The V gene's germline CDR1 is SGHNT and CDR2 YYREEE (reference sequence). The CDR3 contains 13 residues. The CDR3, as DNA: TGTGCCAGCAGCTTGGCTGCTAATGAAAAACTGTTTTTT. It is translated as CASSLAANEKLFF.

The CDR3 region is CASSVGQSYEQYF. The CDR3, as DNA: TGTGCCAGCAGCGTGGGACAGTCCTACGAGCAGTACTTC. This rearrangement joins TRBV5-4 to TRBJ2-7, with 7 bases that match TRBD1. Germline V gives CDR1 SGHNT, CDR2 YYREEE (reference sequence). CDR3 length: 13 amino acids. Trimming removed 4 bases from V and 1 base from J; junction bases left unmatched: 2.

CDR3 residues: CASSPTGGGVETQYF. The DNA for the CDR3 is TGCGCCAGCAGCCCCACGGGGGGGGGCGTTGAGACCCAGTACTTC. The chain combines TRBV5-1 with TRBJ2-5, with 8 positions matching TRBD2. The CDR3 covers 15 residues. Trimming removed 4 bases from V and 5 bases from J; junction bases left unmatched: 10. In germline, CDR1 is SGHRS, CDR2 YFSETQ.

The chain joins TRBV5-1 to TRBJ1-4, with D possibly matching TRBD1 (6 bases). Between the trimmed V and J ends, which lost 0 bases and 2 bases, there was a span of 11 bases. CDR3 length equals 16 residues. Germline V CDR1 and CDR2: SGHRS, YFSETQ. The chain's CDR3 is CASSLVTGNTNEKLFF. CDR3 in DNA: TGCGCCAGCAGCTTGGTAACAGGGAACACTAATGAAAAACTGTTTTTT.

Notes on this clone: This CDR3 is also generated by other DNA sequences in the sample. This chain connects TRBV19 to TRBJ2-7; 7 nucleotides align to TRBD1. Germline CDR1 reads LNHDA; CDR2 reads SQIVND (reference sequence). This CDR3 comprises 15 residues. The V gene end was trimmed by 5 bases and the J gene end by 0 bases; junction bases not matched to a gene: 7. The CDR3 DNA reads TGTGCCAGTAGTTCTAGGACAGGAAGCTCCTACGAGCAGTACTTC. Its translation is CASSSRTGSSYEQYF.

The V and J genes are TRBV4-2 and TRBJ2-2, with 7 bases aligning to TRBD1. CDR3 length: 15 amino acids. J lost 2 bases, V lost 4 bases, and 4 bases had no gene match. Germline V gene lookup returns CDR1 LGHNA and CDR2 YNFKEQ. As DNA, the CDR3 is TGTGCCAGCAGCCCCGGGACAGTTAACACCGGGGAGCTGTTTTTT. Translated, it gives CASSPGTVNTGELFF.

The V and J genes are TRBV18 and TRBJ2-7; TRBD2 agrees at 11 bases. Germline V CDR1 and CDR2: KGHSH, LQKENI. This CDR3 has 15 amino acids. Losses at the gene ends were 3 bases for V and 0 bases for J; bases not matched to a gene: 1. The CDR3 sequence: CASSPTSGASYEQYF. The DNA for the CDR3 is TGTGCCAGCTCACCGACTAGCGGGGCCTCCTACGAGCAGTACTTC.

The chain is built from TRBV20-1 and TRBJ2-4, with 8 bases fitting TRBD2. Germline values: CDR1 DFQATT, CDR2 SNEGSKA (reference sequence). CDR3 length: 11 residues. With V trimmed by 6 bases and J by 15 bases, 10 bases remained unmatched. CDR3 bases: TGCAGTGCAAACAGCGGGAGTGTTATGTACTTC. Its protein is CSANSGSVMYF.

This chain uses TRBV3-1 (or the pseudogene TRBV3-2) with TRBJ2-1, with 10 bases identical to TRBD2. This CDR3 has 16 amino acids. V lost 4 bases and J lost 3; bases outside the gene matches: 6. Germline V gene lookup returns CDR1 LGHDT and CDR2 YNNKEL (reference sequence). CDR3 sequence: CASSPGAGGFYNEQFF. The DNA for the CDR3 is TGTGCCAGCAGCCCGGGAGCGGGAGGGTTCTACAATGAGCAGTTCTTC.

The chain carries TRBV16 and TRBJ1-4, with TRBD1 matching over 7 bases. Germline V gives CDR1 KGHSY, CDR2 FQNENV. This CDR3 has 15 residues. Trimming at V came to 3 bases and at J to 7 bases, leaving 8 bases not matched to a gene. CDR3 DNA: TGTGCCAGCAGCCAGACCGGGACAGCCTCTGAAAAACTGTTTTTT. Protein: CASSQTGTASEKLFF.

V gene TRBV20-1 combines with J gene TRBJ2-7; 9 nucleotides agree with TRBD1. The CDR3 loop spans 16 amino acids. The ends lost 3 bases at V and 0 bases at J; junction bases unmatched: 9. CDR1 and CDR2 (germline): DFQATT, SNEGSKA (reference sequence). The CDR3 loop is CSASGTGSPISYEQYF. CDR3 sequence (DNA): TGCAGTGCTAGTGGGACAGGGAGCCCCATCTCCTACGAGCAGTACTTC.

This clone was observed a few times. This chain connects TRBV5-1 to TRBJ2-3, with 7 bases lining up with TRBD1. The CDR3 is made up of 13 amino acids. The V gene's germline CDR1 is SGHRS and CDR2 YFSETQ. V shed 2 bases, J shed 5 bases, and the junction held 2 bases outside the gene matches. The CDR3 loop reads CASSFQGVDTQYF. CDR3 DNA: TGCGCCAGCAGCTTTCAGGGGGTAGATACGCAGTATTTT.

This CDR3 is CASSPNQAGVSNGETQYF. CDR3 nucleotide sequence: TGTGCCAGCAGCCCTAACCAAGCGGGAGTCTCGAATGGGGAGACCCAGTACTTC. This chain connects TRBV11-2 to TRBJ2-5; 8 nucleotides match TRBD2. Germline CDR1 SGHAT, CDR2 FQNNGV. The CDR3 has 18 amino acids. V trimming: 5 bases; J trimming: 5 bases; junction bases outside the gene matches: 19.

The genes are TRBV19 and TRBJ2-7; D may be TRBD1 (6 bases). V gave up 4 bases and J gave up 3 bases, with 7 bases separating them. CDR1 is LNHDA, CDR2 SQIVND, per germline (reference sequence). CDR3 length: 12 residues. In DNA, the CDR3 is TGTGCCAGTAGTAGGACAGTCTACGAGCAGTACTTC. Translation: CASSRTVYEQYF.

The chain uses TRBV12-3 or TRBV12-4 and TRBJ2-5; D is ambiguous. V was pared by 5 bases and J by 0 bases, with 7 bases between. There are 13 residues in the CDR3. In DNA, the CDR3 is TGTGCCAGCAGTCCGGGTTACCAAGAGACCCAGTACTTC. Residues: CASSPGYQETQYF.

This rearrangement joins TRBV10-3 to TRBJ2-3; 9 bases agree with TRBD1. The CDR3 covers 16 residues. Germline V gene data show CDR1 as ENHRY and CDR2 as SYGVKD. V was pared by 6 bases and J by 2 bases, with 9 bases of the junction left unmatched. The CDR3 DNA is TGTGCCATCAGGACCCGGACAGGGGCCGACACAGATACGCAGTATTTT. It codes for CAIRTRTGADTDTQYF.

Here the CDR3 DNA reads TGTGCCAGTAGAGGACAGGGAAATGAAAAACTGTTTTTT. Its protein is CASRGQGNEKLFF. V gene TRBV19 combines with J gene TRBJ1-4; TRBD1 matches at 8 bases. Germline-derived CDR1 and CDR2 are LNHDA and SQIVND (reference sequence). V lost 6 bases and J lost 5; bases outside the gene matches: 2. This CDR3 region has 13 residues. The variable domain in full, with the rest retrieved from reference TRBV19 and TRBJ1-4, is DGGITQSPKYLFRKEGQNVTLSCEQNLNHDAMYWYRQDPGQGLRLIYYSQIVNDFQKGDIAEGYSVSREKKESFPLTVTSAQKNPTAFYLCASRGQGNEKLFFGSGTQLSVL.

The rearrangement uses TRBV6-4 and TRBJ2-1, with 9 bases matching TRBD2. CDR3 length equals 16 residues. Unmatched junction bases numbered 9, after V lost 1 base and J lost 8 bases. Germline V CDR1 and CDR2: MRHNA, SNTAGT. Here the CDR3 DNA reads TGTGCCAGCAGTGACTGGGCGGGAGGGGGTTTCGATGAGCAGTTCTTC. Amino acids: CASSDWAGGGFDEQFF.

The sample holds one count of this clone. The genes are TRBV7-6 and TRBJ1-4; TRBD1 matches 7 bases. Trimming at V came to 6 bases and at J to 6 bases, leaving 1 base not matched to a gene. Germline V gene data show CDR1 as SGHVS and CDR2 as FNYEAQ. The CDR3 length is 12 residues. The CDR3 protein is CASSGQDEKLFF. CDR3 bases: TGTGCCAGCAGTGGACAGGATGAAAAACTGTTTTTT. The full variable domain, completed using reference TRBV7-6 and TRBJ1-4, is GAGVSQSPRYKVTKRGQDVALRCDPISGHVSLYWYRQALGQGPEFLTYFNYEAQQDKSGLPNDRFSAERPEGSISTLTIQRTEQRDSAMYRCASSGQDEKLFFGSGTQLSVL.

The V call is TRBV3-1 (or the pseudogene TRBV3-2), the J call TRBJ2-2; TRBD1 matches at 10 bases. Germline lookup yields CDR1 LGHDT and CDR2 YNNKEL (reference sequence). The length of the CDR3 is 15 residues. J lost 7 bases, V lost 4 bases, and 6 bases had no gene match. CDR3 residues: CASSLGTGEVGELFF. DNA for the CDR3: TGTGCCAGCAGCCTCGGGACAGGGGAGGTCGGGGAGCTGTTTTTT.

This sequence joins TRBV6-1 and TRBJ1-5, with 9 bases fitting TRBD1. The germline gives CDR1 MNHNS, CDR2 SASEGT. The CDR3 contains 16 residues. V shed 3 bases, J shed 6 bases, and the junction held 9 bases outside the gene matches. Written as DNA, the CDR3 is TGTGCCAGCAGTGAGACCGGGACAGGGCGATTTCAGCCCCAGCATTTT. It specifies CASSETGTGRFQPQHF.

V and J are TRBV7-6 and TRBJ2-5; 9 bases match TRBD2. From germline, CDR1 is SGHVS and CDR2 FNYEAQ. There are 15 residues in the CDR3. The trim removed 5 bases at V and 4 bases at J, leaving 8 bases unmatched. The CDR3, as DNA: TGTGCCAGCAGCCTGGCCCAGCGGGGGGCAGAGACCCAGTACTTC. Translation gives CASSLAQRGAETQYF.

The chain joins TRBV5-8 to TRBJ2-1; 8 bases line up with TRBD1. Germline-derived CDR1 and CDR2 are SGHTS and YDEGEE. This CDR3 comprises 14 residues. Losses at the gene ends were 5 bases for V and 6 bases for J; bases not matched to a gene: 7. The CDR3 nucleotides are TGTGCCAGCAGATATGACAGGGGAATCAATGAGCAGTTCTTC. Its protein is CASRYDRGINEQFF.

The genes are TRBV11-3 and TRBJ2-5; no clear D. V was pared by 5 bases and J by 2 bases, with 6 bases between. The CDR3 has 12 amino acids. CDR1 is SGHNT and CDR2 is YENEEA in the germline V gene. As DNA, the CDR3 is TGTGCCAGCAGCCCAGATCAAGAGACCCAGTACTTC. Protein sequence: CASSPDQETQYF.

The chain couples TRBV3-1 (or the pseudogene TRBV3-2) to TRBJ2-5; TRBD2 agrees at 9 bases. The CDR3 is 17 amino acids. Germline V lookup: CDR1 LGHDT, CDR2 YNNKEL (reference sequence). V lost 1 base, J lost 5 bases, and 11 bases stayed unmatched. The CDR3 DNA follows: TGTGCCAGCAGCCAAGCTGGCCTAGCGGGGAAGGGGGAGACCCAGTACTTC. Translation gives CASSQAGLAGKGETQYF.

V is TRBV6-1 and J is TRBJ1-3; 9 bases align to TRBD1. Trimming cost V 3 bases and J 6 bases; bases outside gene matches: 3. The CDR3 has 14 residues. Germline-derived CDR1 and CDR2 are MNHNS and SASEGT. The DNA for the CDR3 is TGTGCCAGCAGTGAGGGACAGGGAACAAACACCATATATTTT. Its translation is CASSEGQGTNTIYF.

The chain employs TRBV6-6 and TRBJ1-2; 8 bases line up with TRBD1. This CDR3 has 15 residues. Germline lookup yields CDR1 MNHNY and CDR2 SVGAGI (reference sequence). V was clipped by 5 bases and J by 3 bases; unmatched bases: 8. In DNA form, the CDR3 reads TGTGCCAGCAGTCGAACCCAGGGGGCTGACTATGGCTACACCTTC. The encoded protein is CASSRTQGADYGYTF.